Shown below are 13 T cell receptor beta chains from a single sample sequenced in a study of cytomegalovirus exposure and HLA in healthy donors. The PCR contained 60 Vbeta and 13 Jbeta primers. Measured with immunoSEQ multiplex PCR; TCRdb has only the in-frame clones, and not every one. The table shows about 100,000 clones, with 60% to 80% occurring only once. Sequenced: PBMCs. The receptors derive from a woman aged 60-75 years in good health and CMV-seropositive.

The J gene is TRBJ1-2, the V gene TRBV30, with D unclear. Trimming took 2 bases from V and 4 from J, leaving 8 bases between them. The germline CDR1 and CDR2 sequences are GTSNPN and SVGIG (reference sequence). The CDR3 has 12 amino acids. CDR3 region: CAWSKSPYGYTF. The CDR3, as DNA: TGTGCCTGGAGTAAGAGTCCCTATGGCTACACCTTC. The complete variable domain, with remaining parts taken from reference TRBV30 and TRBJ1-2, reads SQTIHQWPATLVQPVGSPLSLECTVEGTSNPNLYWYRQAAGRGLQLLFYSVGIGQISSEVPQNLSASRPQDRQFILSSKKLLLSDSGFYLCAWSKSPYGYTFGSGTRLTVV.

This rearrangement joins TRBV25-1 to TRBJ2-1; 7 bases agree with TRBD2. This CDR3 is built from 16 residues. After removal of 3 bases from V and 4 bases from J, the junction contained 9 bases not matched to a gene. Germline CDR1 is MGHDK and CDR2 is SYGVNS. CDR3 loop: CASSDGLGSAYNEQFF. CDR3 sequence (DNA): TGTGCCAGCAGTGACGGACTAGGTTCGGCTTACAATGAGCAGTTCTTC.

The chain joins TRBV27 to TRBJ2-3; D remains ambiguous. In germline, CDR1 is MNHEY, CDR2 SMNVEV (reference sequence). The CDR3 runs to 15 residues. The V gene lost 5 bases and the J gene lost 4 bases, with 16 bases spanning the gap. This CDR3 is CASSPWSPVADTQYF. In DNA form, the CDR3 reads TGTGCCAGCAGTCCGTGGTCTCCGGTTGCAGATACGCAGTATTTT.

As regards this clone: Other DNA variants within this sample encode the same CDR3. The chain links TRBV27 to TRBJ2-1, with TRBD2 matching 10 bases. The CDR3 runs 16 residues. V shed 5 bases and J 4 bases; nucleotides not matched to a gene: 8. Germline CDR1 reads MNHEY; CDR2 reads SMNVEV (reference sequence). The CDR3, as DNA: TGTGCCAGCAGTCCAGATCTAGCGGGAGTTTACAATGAGCAGTTCTTC. Translated, it gives CASSPDLAGVYNEQFF.

This clone was observed a few times. This chain links TRBV19 with TRBJ1-4; D not resolved. From germline, CDR1 is LNHDA and CDR2 SQIVND (reference sequence). CDR3 length equals 12 residues. Between the trimmed V and J ends, which lost 3 bases and 13 bases, there was a span of 12 bases. The DNA for the CDR3 is TGTGCCAGTAGTATCCCAGACAAGGCACTGTTTTTT. This gives the protein CASSIPDKALFF.

The CDR3 is CASRSQGAGNQPQHF. The DNA for the CDR3 is TGTGCCAGCAGATCCCAGGGGGCAGGCAATCAGCCCCAGCATTTT. J is TRBJ1-5 and V is TRBV2; TRBD1 matches at 8 bases. J lost 2 bases, V lost 6 bases, and 6 bases had no gene match. Germline lookup yields CDR1 SNHLY and CDR2 FYNNEI. CDR3 length: 15 amino acids.

This chain connects TRBV2 to TRBJ1-3; no clear D. This CDR3 has 15 residues. Germline V gene data show CDR1 as SNHLY and CDR2 as FYNNEI. Between the trimmed V and J ends, which lost 4 bases and 0 bases, there was a span of 10 bases. The CDR3 sequence is CASSAGTRSGNTIYF. CDR3 DNA sequence: TGTGCCAGCAGTGCAGGCACCCGCTCTGGAAACACCATATATTTT.

The J gene is TRBJ1-1, the V gene TRBV28, with TRBD1 identical over 10 bases. Germline CDR1 reads MDHEN; CDR2 reads SYDVKM. The CDR3 runs 15 residues. V lost 5 bases, J lost 3 bases, and 6 bases stayed unmatched. The CDR3 DNA is TGTGCCAGCAGTCCCTTTGACAGGGGGCACACTGAAGCTTTCTTT. Translation gives CASSPFDRGHTEAFF.

V and J are TRBV2 and TRBJ2-5; TRBD2 matches at 8 bases. The CDR3 consists of 14 residues. Germline V gene sequence: CDR1 SNHLY, CDR2 FYNNEI. Trimming removed 7 bases from V and 6 bases from J; junction bases left unmatched: 10. CDR3 sequence reads: CASTRLASLKTQYF. The DNA of the CDR3 is TGTGCCAGCACAAGACTAGCGAGCTTAAAGACCCAGTACTTC. Full variable domain (outside the CDR3, taken from reference TRBV2 and TRBJ2-5): EPEVTQTPSHQVTQMGQEVILRCVPISNHLYFYWYRQILGQKVEFLVSFYNNEISEKSEIFDDQFSVERPDGSNFTLKIRSTKLEDSAMYFCASTRLASLKTQYFGPGTRLLVL.

V usage is TRBV30 and J usage is TRBJ1-3; TRBD1 matches at 7 bases. This CDR3 comprises 14 residues. Germline assignment: CDR1 GTSNPN and CDR2 SVGIG (reference sequence). V was pared by 3 bases and J by 5 bases, with 7 bases of the junction left unmatched. Here the CDR3 DNA reads TGTGCCTGGAGCTCGACAGGGAATAGAAACACCATATATTTT. It is translated as CAWSSTGNRNTIYF.

The chain recombines TRBV5-6 with TRBJ2-1; possible D gene TRBD1, 5 bases. The germline V gene has CDR1 SGHDT and CDR2 YYEEEE. The germline V and J ends were trimmed by 2 bases and 7 bases, with 13 bases remaining between them. This CDR3 comprises 14 residues. CDR3 region: CASSFQGAWNEQFF. CDR3 DNA sequence: TGTGCCAGCAGCTTCCAGGGTGCGTGGAATGAGCAGTTCTTC. Full variable domain (missing parts from reference TRBV5-6 and TRBJ2-1): DAGVTQSPTHLIKTRGQQVTLRCSPKSGHDTVSWYQQALGQGPQFIFQYYEEEERQRGNFPDRFSGHQFPNYSSELNVNALLLGDSALYLCASSFQGAWNEQFFGPGTRLTVL.

This chain uses TRBV19 with TRBJ2-7, with 10 nucleotides matching TRBD2. Germline CDR1 is LNHDA and CDR2 is SQIVND (reference sequence). J gave up 1 base and V 6 bases, and 6 bases lay outside the gene matches. This CDR3 is 15 amino acids long. The CDR3 nucleotides read TGTGCCAGTAGCAAGGGACTAGCGAGATCCTACGAGCAGTACTTC. It translates to CASSKGLARSYEQYF.

This sequence joins TRBV18 and TRBJ2-7; D perhaps matches TRBD2 (6 bases). CDR1 and CDR2 (germline): KGHSH, LQKENI. The V end was cut by 6 bases, the J end by 4 bases, with 13 bases between. The CDR3 loop spans 13 amino acids. CDR3 sequence reads: CASSRGIEYEQYF. The CDR3 DNA follows: TGTGCCAGCTCGCGGGGTATTGAGTACGAGCAGTACTTC.